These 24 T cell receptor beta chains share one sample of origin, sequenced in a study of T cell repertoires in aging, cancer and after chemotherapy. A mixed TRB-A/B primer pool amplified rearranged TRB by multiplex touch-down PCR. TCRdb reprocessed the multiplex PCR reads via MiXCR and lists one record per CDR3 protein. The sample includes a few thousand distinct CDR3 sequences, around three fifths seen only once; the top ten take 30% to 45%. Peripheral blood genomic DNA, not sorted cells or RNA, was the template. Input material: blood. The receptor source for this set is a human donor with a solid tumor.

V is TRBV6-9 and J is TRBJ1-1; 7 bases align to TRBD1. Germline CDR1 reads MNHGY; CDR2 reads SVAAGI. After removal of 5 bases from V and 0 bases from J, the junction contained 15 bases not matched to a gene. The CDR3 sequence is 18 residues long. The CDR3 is CASSPGDRDVFMNTEAFF. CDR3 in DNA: TGTGCCAGCAGTCCCGGGGACAGAGATGTTTTCATGAACACTGAAGCTTTCTTT.

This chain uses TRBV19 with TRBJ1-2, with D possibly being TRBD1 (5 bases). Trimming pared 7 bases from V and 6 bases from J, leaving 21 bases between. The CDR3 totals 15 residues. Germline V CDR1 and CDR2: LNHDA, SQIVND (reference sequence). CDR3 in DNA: TGTGCCAGTACGGTCTCGGGGCGGACGAGGAATGGCTACACCTTC. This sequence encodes CASTVSGRTRNGYTF.

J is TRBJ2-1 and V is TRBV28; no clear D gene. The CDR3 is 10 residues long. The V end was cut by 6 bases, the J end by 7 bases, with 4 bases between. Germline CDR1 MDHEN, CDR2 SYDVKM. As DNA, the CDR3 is TGTGCCAGCAGGGAGAATGAGCAGTTCTTC. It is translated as CASRENEQFF.

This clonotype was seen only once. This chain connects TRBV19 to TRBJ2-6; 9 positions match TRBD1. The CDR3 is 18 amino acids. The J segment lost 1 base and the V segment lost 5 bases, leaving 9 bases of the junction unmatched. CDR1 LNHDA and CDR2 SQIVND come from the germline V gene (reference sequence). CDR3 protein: CASSLGDRGTSGANVLTF. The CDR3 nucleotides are TGTGCCAGTAGTTTGGGTGACAGGGGGACGTCTGGGGCCAACGTCCTGACTTTC.

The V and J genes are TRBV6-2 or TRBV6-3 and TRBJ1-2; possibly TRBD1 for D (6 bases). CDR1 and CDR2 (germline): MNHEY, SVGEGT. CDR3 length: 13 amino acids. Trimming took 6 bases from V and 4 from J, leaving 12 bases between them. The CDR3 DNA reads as TGTGCCAGCAGCATAGGGACAACCTATGGCTACACCTTC. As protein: CASSIGTTYGYTF.

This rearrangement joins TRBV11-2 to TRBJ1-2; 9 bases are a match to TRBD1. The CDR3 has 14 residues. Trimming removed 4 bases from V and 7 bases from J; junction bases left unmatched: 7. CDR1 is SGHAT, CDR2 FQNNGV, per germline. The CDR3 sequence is CASSSSRTGAGYTF. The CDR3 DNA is TGTGCCAGCAGCTCAAGTAGGACAGGGGCTGGCTACACCTTC.

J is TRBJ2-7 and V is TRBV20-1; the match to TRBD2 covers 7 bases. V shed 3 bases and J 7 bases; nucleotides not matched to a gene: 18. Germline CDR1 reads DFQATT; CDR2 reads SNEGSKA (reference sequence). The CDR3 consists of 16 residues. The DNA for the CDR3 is TGCAGTGCTAGCCTGTGGTCTAGCGGACGTACAGAGGAGCAGTACTTC. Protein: CSASLWSSGRTEEQYF.

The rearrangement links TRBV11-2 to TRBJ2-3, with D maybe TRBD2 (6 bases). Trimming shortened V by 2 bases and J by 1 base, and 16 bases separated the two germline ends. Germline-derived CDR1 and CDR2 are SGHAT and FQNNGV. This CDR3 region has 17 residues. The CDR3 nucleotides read TGTGCCAGCAGCTTACGGACTGGTCCGGGGGGCACAGATACGCAGTATTTT. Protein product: CASSLRTGPGGTDTQYF.

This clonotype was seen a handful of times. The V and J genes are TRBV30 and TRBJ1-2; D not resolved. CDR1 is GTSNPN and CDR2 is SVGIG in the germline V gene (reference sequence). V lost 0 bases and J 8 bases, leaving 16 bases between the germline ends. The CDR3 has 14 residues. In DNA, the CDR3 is TGTGCCTGGAGTGTACCGCCCCAGCACCCAGGCTACACCTTC. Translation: CAWSVPPQHPGYTF.

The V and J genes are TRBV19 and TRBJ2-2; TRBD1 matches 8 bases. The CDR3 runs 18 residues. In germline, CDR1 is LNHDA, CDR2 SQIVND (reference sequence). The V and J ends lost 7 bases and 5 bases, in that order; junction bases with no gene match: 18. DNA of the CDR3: TGTGCCAGTACGTACTTGGGCTCCGGGACAGGCCGGACCGGGGAGCTGTTTTTT. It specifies CASTYLGSGTGRTGELFF.

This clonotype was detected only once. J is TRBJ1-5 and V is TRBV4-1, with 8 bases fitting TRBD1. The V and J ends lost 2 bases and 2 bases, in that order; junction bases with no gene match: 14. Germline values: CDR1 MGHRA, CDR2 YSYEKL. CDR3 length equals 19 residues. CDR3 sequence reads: CASSQTEVDRELGNQPQHF. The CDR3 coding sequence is TGCGCCAGCAGCCAAACGGAGGTGGACAGGGAGCTTGGCAATCAGCCCCAGCATTTT.

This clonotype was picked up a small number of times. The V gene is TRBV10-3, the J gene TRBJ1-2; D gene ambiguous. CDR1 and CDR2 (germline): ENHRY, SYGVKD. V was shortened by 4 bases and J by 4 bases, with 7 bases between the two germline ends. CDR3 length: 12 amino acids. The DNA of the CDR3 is TGTGCCATCAGTGCGGGCGTCTATGGCTACACCTTC. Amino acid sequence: CAISAGVYGYTF.

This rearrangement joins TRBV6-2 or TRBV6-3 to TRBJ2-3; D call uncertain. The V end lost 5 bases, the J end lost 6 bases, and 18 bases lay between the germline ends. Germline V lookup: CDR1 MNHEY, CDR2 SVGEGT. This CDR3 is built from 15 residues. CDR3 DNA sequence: TGTGCCAGCAGTCAAGATAAGAATCAGGCGGATACGCAGTATTTT. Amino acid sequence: CASSQDKNQADTQYF.

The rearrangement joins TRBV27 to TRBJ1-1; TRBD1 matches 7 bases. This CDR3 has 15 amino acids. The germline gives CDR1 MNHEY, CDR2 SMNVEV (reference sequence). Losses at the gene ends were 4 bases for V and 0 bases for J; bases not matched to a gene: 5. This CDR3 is CASSSQGGLNTEAFF. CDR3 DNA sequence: TGTGCCAGCAGTTCCCAAGGGGGCTTGAACACTGAAGCTTTCTTT.

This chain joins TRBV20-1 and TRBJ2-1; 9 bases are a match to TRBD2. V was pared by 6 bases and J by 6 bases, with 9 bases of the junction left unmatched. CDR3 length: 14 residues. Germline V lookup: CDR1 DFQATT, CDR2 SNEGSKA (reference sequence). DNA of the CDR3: TGCAGTGCCCCCAAGCGTAGCGGGAGCAATGAGCAGTTCTTC. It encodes CSAPKRSGSNEQFF.

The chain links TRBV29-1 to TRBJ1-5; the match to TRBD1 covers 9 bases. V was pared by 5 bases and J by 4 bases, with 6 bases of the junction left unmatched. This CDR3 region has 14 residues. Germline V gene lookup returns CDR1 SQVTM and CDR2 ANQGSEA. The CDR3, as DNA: TGCAGCGTTCTTCCGGGACAGGGTAATCAGCCCCAGCATTTT. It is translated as CSVLPGQGNQPQHF.

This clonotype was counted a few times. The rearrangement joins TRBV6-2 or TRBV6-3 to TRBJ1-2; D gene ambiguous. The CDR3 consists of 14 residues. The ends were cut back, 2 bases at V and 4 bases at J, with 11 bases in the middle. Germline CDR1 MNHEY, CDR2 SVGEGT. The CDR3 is CASSYRADVYGYTF. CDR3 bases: TGTGCCAGCAGTTACAGGGCGGACGTCTATGGCTACACCTTC.

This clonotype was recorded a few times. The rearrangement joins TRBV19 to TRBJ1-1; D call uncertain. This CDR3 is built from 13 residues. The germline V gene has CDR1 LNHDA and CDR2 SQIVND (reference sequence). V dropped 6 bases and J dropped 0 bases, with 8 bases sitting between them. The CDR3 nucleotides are TGTGCCAGTAGCCGCGGGCTGAACACTGAAGCTTTCTTT. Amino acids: CASSRGLNTEAFF.

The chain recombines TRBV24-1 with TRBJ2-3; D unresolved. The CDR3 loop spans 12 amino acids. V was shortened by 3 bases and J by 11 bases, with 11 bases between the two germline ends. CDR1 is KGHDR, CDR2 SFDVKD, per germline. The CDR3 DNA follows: TGTGCCACCAGTGATCAAAAACGAGGGCAGTATTTT. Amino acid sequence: CATSDQKRGQYF.

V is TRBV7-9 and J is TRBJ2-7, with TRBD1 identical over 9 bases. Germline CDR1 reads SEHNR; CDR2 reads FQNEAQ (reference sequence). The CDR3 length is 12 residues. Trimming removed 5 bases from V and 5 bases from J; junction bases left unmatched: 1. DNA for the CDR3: TGTGCCAGCAGCCGGGACAGGGACGAGCAGTACTTC. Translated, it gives CASSRDRDEQYF.

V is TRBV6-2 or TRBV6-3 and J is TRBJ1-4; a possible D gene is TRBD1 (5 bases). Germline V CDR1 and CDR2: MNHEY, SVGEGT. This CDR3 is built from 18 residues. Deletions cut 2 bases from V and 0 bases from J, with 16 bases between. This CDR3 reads CASSYPSAGPATNEKLFF. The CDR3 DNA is TGTGCCAGCAGTTACCCGAGCGCAGGGCCTGCAACTAATGAAAAACTGTTTTTT.

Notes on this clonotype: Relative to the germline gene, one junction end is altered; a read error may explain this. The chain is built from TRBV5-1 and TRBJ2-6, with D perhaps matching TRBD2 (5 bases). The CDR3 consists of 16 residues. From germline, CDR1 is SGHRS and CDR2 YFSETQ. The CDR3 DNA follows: TGTGCCAGCAGCTTGGCCCCGGGATCTGGGGCCAACGTCCTGACTTTC. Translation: CASSLAPGSGANVLTF.

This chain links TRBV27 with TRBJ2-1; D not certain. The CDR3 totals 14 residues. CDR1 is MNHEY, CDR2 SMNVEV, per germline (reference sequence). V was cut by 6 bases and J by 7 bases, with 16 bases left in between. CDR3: CASSFSQRANEQFF. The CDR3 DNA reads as TGTGCCAGCAGCTTTAGCCAAAGGGCTAATGAGCAGTTCTTC.

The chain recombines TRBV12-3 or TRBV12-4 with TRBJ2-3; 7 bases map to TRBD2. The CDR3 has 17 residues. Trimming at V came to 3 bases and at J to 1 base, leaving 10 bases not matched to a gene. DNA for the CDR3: TGTGCCAGCAGTTTCATGAATGGACTAGTGGGCACAGATACGCAGTATTTT. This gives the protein CASSFMNGLVGTDTQYF.